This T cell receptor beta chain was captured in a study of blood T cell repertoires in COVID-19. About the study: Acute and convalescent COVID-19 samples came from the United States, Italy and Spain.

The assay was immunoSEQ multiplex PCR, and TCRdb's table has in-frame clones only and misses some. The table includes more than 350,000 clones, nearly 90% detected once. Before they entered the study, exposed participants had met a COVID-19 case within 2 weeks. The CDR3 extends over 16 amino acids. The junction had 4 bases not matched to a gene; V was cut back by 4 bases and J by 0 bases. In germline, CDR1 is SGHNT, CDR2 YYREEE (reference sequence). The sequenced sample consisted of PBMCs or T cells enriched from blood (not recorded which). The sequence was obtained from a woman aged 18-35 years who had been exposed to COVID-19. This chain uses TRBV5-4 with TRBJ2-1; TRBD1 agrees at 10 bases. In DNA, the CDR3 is TGTGCCAGCAGCCCGCGACAGGGGGCCTCCTACAATGAGCAGTTCTTC. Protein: CASSPRQGASYNEQFF. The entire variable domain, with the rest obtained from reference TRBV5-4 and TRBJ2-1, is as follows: ETGVTQSPTHLIKTRGQQVTLRCSSQSGHNTVSWYQQALGQGPQFIFQYYREEENGRGNFPPRFSGLQFPNYSSELNVNALELDDSALYLCASSPRQGASYNEQFFGPGTRLTVL.